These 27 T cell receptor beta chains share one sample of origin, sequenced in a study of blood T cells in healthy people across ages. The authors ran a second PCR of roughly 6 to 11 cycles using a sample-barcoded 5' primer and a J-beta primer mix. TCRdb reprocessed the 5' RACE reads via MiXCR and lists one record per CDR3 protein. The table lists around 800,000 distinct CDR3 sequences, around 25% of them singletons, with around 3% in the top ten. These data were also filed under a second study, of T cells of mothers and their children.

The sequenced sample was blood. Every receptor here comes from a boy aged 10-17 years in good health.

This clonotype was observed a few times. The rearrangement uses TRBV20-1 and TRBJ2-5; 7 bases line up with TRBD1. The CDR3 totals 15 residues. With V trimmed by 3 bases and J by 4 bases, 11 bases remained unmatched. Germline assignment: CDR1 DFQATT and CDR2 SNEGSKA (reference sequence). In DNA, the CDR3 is TGCAGTGCTAGGGCGCAACAGGGGCCAGGAGAGACCCAGTACTTC. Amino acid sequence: CSARAQQGPGETQYF.

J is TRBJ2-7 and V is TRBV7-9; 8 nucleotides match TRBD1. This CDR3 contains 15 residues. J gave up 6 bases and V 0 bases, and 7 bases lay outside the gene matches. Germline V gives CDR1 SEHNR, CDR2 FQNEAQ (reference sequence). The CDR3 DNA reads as TGTGCCAGCAGCTTAGCCGGGACAGGACCTTCCGAGCAGTACTTC. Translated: CASSLAGTGPSEQYF.

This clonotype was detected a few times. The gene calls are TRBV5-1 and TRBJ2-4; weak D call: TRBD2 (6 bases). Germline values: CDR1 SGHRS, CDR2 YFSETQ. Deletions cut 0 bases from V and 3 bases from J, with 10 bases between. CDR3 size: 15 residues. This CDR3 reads CASSLGQGGKNIQYF. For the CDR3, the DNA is TGCGCCAGCAGCTTGGGGCAGGGAGGCAAAAACATTCAGTACTTC.

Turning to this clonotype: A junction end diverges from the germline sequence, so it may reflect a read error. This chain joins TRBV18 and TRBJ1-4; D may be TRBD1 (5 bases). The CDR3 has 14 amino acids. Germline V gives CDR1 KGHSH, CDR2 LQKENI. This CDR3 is CASSPGTRDEKLFF. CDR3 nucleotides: TGTGCTAGCTCACCCGGGACCCGTGATGAAAAACTGTTTTTT.

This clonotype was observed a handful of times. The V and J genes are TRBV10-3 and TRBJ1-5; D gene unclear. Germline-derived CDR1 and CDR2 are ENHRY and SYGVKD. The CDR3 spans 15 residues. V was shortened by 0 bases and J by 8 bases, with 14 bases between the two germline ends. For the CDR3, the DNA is TGTGCCATCAGTGAGTCGACCGGTCCCCCAGAGCCCCAGCATTTT. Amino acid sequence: CAISESTGPPEPQHF.

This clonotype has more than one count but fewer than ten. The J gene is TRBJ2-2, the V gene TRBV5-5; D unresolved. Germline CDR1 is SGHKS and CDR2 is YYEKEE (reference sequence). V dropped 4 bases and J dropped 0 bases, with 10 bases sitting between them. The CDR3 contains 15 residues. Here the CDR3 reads CASSVRQANTGELFF. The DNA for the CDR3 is TGTGCCAGCAGCGTGAGACAAGCGAACACCGGGGAGCTGTTTTTT.

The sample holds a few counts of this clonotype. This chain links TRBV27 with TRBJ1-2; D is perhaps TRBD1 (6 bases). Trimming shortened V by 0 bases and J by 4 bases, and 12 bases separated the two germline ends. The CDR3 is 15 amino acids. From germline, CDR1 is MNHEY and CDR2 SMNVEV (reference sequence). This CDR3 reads CASSLSLGTSYGYTF. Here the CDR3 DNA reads TGTGCCAGCAGTTTATCGTTGGGGACATCCTATGGCTACACCTTC.

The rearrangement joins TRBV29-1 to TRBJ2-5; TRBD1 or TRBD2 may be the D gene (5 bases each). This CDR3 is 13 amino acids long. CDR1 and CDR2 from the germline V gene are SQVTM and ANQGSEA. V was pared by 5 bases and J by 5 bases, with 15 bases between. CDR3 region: CSVSRPWGETQYF. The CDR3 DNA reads TGCAGCGTTAGCCGGCCCTGGGGGGAGACCCAGTACTTC.

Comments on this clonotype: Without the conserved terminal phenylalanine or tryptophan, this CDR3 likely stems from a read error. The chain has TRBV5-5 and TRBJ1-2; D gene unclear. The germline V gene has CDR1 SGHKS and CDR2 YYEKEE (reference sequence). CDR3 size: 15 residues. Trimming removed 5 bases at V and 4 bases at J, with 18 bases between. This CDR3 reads CASSPRPRWVYGYTL. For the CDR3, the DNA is TGTGCCAGCAGTCCCCGGCCTCGGTGGGTCTATGGCTACACCCTC.

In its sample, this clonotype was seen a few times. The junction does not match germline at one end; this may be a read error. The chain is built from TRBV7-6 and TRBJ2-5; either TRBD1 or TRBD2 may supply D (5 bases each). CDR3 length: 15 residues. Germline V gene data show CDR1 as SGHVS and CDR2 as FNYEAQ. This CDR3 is CASSLGDGVRETQYF. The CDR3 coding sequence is TGTGCCAGCAGCTTAGGGGACGGGGTCCGAGAGACTCAGTACTTC.

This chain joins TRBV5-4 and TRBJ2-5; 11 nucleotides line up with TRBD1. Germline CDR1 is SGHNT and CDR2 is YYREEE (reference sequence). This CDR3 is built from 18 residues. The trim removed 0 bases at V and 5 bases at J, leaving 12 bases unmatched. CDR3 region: CASSLENGGTGGGETQYF. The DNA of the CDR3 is TGTGCCAGCAGCTTGGAAAATGGAGGGACAGGGGGGGGCGAGACCCAGTACTTC.

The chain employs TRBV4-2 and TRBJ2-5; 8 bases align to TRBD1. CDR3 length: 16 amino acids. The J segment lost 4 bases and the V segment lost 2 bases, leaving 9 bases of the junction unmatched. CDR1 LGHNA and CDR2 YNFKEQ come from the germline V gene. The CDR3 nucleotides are TGTGCCAGCAGCCAACGTGTACAGGGGGAACGAGAGACCCAGTACTTC. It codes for CASSQRVQGERETQYF.

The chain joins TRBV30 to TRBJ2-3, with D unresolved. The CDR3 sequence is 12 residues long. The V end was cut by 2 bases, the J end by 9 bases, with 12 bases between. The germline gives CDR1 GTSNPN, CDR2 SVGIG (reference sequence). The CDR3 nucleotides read TGTGCCTGGAGTAACACTTCAGGCACGCAGTATTTT. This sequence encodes CAWSNTSGTQYF. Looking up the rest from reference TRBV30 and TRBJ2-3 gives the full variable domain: SQTIHQWPATLVQPVGSPLSLECTVEGTSNPNLYWYRQAAGRGLQLLFYSVGIGQISSEVPQNLSASRPQDRQFILSSKKLLLSDSGFYLCAWSNTSGTQYFGPGTRLTVL.

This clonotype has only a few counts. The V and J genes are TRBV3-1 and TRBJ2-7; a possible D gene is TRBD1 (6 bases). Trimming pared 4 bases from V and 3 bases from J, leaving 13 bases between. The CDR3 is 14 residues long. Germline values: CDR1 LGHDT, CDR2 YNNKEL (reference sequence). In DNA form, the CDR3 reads TGTGCCAGCAGCCTGTCAAGCAGGGGCTACGAGCAGTACTTC. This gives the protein CASSLSSRGYEQYF.

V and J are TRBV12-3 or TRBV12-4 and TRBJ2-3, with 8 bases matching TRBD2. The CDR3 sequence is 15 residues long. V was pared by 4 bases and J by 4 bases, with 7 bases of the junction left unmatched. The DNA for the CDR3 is TGTGCCAGCAGTTATCCGGGGGGGACCGCAGATACGCAGTATTTT. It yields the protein CASSYPGGTADTQYF.

In nucleotides, the CDR3 is TGTGCCAGCAGCTTAGCCTCGACAGGGGCTGAAGCTTTCTTT. Translating gives CASSLASTGAEAFF. This chain joins TRBV7-9 and TRBJ1-1; 8 bases fit TRBD1. The CDR3 has 14 residues. Germline V gives CDR1 SEHNR, CDR2 FQNEAQ (reference sequence). Trimming cost V 0 bases and J 6 bases; bases outside gene matches: 3.

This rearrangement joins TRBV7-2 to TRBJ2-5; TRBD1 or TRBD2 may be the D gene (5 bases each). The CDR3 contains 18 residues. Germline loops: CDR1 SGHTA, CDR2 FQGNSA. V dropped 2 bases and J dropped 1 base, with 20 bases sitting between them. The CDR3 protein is CASSLQALLGAGQETQYF. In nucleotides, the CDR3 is TGTGCCAGCAGCTTACAGGCCCTCCTCGGGGCAGGCCAAGAGACCCAGTACTTC. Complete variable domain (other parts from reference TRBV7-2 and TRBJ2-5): GAGVSQSPSNKVTEKGKDVELRCDPISGHTALYWYRQSLGQGLEFLIYFQGNSAPDKSGLPSDRFSAERTGGSVSTLTIQRTQQEDSAVYLCASSLQALLGAGQETQYFGPGTRLLVL.

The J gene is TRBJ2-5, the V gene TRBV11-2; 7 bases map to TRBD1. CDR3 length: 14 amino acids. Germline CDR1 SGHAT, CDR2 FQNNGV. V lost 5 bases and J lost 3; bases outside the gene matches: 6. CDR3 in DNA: TGTGCCAGCAGCATACAGGGGTGGGAAGAGACCCAGTACTTC. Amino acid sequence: CASSIQGWEETQYF.

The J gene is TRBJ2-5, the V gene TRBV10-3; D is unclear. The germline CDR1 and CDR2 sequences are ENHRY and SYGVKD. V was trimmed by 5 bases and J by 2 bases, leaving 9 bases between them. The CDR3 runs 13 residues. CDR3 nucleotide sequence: TGTGCCATCAGTACTCCACTTCAAGAGACCCAGTACTTC. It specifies CAISTPLQETQYF.

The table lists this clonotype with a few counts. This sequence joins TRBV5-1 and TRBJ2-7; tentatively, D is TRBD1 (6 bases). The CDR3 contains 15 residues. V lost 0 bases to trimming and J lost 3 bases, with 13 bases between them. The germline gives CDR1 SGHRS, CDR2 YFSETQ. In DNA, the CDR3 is TGCGCCAGCAGCTTGGGACCCGAGGGGGACTACGAGCAGTACTTC. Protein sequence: CASSLGPEGDYEQYF.

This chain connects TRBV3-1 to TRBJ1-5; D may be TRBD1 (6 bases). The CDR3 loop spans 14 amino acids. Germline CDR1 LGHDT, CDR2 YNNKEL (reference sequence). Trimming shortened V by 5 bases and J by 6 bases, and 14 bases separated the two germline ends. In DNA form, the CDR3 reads TGTGCCAGCAGCGAGACAGGTCTGGCTCAGCCCCAGCATTTT. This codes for CASSETGLAQPQHF.

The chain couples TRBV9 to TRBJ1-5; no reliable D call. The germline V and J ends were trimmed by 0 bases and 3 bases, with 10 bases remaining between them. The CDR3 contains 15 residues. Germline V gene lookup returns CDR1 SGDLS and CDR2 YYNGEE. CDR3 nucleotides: TGTGCCAGCAGCGTAGGGAACGGGAACAATCAGCCCCAGCATTTT. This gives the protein CASSVGNGNNQPQHF.

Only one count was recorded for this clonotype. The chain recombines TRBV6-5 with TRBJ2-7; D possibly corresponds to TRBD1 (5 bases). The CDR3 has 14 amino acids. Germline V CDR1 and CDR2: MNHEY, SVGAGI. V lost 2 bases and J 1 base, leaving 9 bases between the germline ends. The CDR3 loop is CASSYKYRSYEQYF. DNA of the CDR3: TGTGCCAGCAGTTACAAATACAGGTCCTACGAGCAGTACTTC.

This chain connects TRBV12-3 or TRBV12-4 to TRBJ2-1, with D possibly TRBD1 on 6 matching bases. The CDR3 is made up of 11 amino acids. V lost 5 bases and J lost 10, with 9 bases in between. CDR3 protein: CASSHGQEQFF. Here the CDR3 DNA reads TGTGCCAGCAGTCATGGACAGGAGCAGTTCTTC.

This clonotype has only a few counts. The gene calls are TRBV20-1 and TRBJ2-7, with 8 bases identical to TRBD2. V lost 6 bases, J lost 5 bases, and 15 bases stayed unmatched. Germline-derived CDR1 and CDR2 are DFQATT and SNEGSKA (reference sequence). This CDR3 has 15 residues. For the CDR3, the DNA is TGCAGTGCCACCCAGGGACTAGAGGGGAACAACGAGCAGTACTTC. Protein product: CSATQGLEGNNEQYF.

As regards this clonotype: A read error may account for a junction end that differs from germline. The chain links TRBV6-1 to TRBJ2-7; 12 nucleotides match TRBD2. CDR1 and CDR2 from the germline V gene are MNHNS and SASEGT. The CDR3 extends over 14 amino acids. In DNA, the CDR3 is TGTGCCAGCACCCGGACTAGCGGGACCTACGAGCAGTCCTTC. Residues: CASTRTSGTYEQSF.

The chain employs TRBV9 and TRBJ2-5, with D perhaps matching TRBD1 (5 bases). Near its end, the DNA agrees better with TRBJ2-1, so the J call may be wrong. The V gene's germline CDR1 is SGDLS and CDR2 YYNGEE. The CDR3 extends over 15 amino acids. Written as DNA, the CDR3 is TGTGCCAGCAGCGTAGACCCCAGCCTGGGGCGTGAGCAGTTCTTC. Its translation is CASSVDPSLGREQFF.